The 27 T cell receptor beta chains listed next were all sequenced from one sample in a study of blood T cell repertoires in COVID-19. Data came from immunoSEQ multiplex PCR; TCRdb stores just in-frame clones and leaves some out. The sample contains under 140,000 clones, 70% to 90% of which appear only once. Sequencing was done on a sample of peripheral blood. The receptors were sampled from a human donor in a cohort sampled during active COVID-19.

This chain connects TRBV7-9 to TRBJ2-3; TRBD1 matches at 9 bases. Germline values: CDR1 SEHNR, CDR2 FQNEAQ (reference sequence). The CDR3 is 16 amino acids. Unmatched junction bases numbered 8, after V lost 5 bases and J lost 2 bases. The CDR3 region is CASSKPGQGNTDTQYF. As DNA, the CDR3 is TGTGCCAGCAGCAAACCGGGACAGGGTAACACAGATACGCAGTATTTT.

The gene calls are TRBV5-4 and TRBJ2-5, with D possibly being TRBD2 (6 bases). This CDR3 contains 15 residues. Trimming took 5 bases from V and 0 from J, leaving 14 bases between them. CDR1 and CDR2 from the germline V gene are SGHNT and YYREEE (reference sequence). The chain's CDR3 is CASSLDPGDQETQYF. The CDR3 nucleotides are TGTGCCAGCAGTCTGGACCCGGGGGACCAAGAGACCCAGTACTTC.

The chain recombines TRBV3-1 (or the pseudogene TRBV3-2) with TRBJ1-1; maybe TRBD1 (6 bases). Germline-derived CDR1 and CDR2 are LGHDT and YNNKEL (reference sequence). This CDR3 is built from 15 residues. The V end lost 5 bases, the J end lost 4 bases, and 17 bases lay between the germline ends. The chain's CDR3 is CASSGGTGTGTEAFF. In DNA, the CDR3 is TGTGCCAGCAGCGGGGGTACAGGGACGGGCACTGAAGCTTTCTTT.

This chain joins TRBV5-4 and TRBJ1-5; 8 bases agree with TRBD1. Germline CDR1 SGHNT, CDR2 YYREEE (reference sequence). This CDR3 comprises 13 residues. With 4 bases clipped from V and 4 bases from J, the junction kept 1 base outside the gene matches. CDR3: CASSRDRNQPQHF. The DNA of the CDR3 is TGTGCCAGCAGCCGGGACAGGAATCAGCCCCAGCATTTT.

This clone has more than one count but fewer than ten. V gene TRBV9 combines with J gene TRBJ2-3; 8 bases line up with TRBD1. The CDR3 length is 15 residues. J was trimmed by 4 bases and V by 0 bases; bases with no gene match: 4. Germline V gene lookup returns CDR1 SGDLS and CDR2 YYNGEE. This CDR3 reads CASSVEGQAADTQYF. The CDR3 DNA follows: TGTGCCAGCAGCGTAGAGGGACAGGCCGCAGATACGCAGTATTTT.

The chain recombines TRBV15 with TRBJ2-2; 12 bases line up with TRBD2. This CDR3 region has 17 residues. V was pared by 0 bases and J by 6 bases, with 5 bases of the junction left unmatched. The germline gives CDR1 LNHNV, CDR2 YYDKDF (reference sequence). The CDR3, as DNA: TGTGCCACCAGCAGAGATAGGTCTAGCGGGAGGGCCGGGGAGCTGTTTTTT. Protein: CATSRDRSSGRAGELFF.

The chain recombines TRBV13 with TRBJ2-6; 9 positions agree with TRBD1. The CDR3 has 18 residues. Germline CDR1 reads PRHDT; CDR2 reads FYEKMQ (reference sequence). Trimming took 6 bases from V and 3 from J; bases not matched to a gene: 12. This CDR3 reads CASRNPGTGFFGANVLTF. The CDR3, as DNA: TGTGCCAGCAGAAACCCCGGGACAGGGTTTTTTGGGGCCAACGTCCTGACTTTC.

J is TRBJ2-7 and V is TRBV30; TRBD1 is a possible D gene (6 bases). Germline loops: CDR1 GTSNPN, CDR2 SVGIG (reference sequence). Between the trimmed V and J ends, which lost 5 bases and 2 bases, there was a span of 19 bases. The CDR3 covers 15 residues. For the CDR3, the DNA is TGTGCCTGGGGCACAACTTGGGACACAGCCTACGAGCAGTACTTC. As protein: CAWGTTWDTAYEQYF.

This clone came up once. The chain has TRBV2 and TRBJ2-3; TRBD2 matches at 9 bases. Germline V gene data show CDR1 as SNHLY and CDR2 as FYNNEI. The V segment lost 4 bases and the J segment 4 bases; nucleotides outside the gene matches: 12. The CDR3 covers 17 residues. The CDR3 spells CASSGIWEAGGADTQYF. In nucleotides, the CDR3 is TGTGCCAGCAGTGGGATTTGGGAAGCGGGAGGTGCAGATACGCAGTATTTT.

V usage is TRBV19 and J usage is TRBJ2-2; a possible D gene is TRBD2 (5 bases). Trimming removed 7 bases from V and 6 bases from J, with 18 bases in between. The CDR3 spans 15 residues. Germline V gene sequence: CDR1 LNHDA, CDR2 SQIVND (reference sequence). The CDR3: CASNPTQRGSGELFF. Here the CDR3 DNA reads TGTGCCAGTAACCCCACCCAACGGGGATCCGGGGAGCTGTTTTTT.

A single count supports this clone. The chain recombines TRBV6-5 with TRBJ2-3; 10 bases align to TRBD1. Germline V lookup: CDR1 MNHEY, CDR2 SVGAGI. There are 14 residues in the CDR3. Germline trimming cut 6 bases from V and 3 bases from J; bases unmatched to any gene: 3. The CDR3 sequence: CASSLDRGTDTQYF. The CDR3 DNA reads TGTGCCAGCAGCCTGGACAGGGGGACAGATACGCAGTATTTT.

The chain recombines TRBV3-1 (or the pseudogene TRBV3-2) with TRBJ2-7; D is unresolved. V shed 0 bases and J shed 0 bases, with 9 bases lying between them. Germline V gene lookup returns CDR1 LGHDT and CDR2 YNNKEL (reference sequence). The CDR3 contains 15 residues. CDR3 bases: TGTGCCAGCAGCCAAGATGGCCCCCCCTCCTACGAGCAGTACTTC. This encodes CASSQDGPPSYEQYF.

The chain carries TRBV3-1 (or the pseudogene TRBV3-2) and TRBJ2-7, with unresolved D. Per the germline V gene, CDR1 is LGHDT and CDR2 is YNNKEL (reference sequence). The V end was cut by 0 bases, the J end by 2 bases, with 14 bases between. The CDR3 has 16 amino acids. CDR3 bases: TGTGCCAGCAGCCAAGATAGGCGGTACCCACCCTACGAGCAGTACTTC. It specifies CASSQDRRYPPYEQYF.

CDR3 bases: TGCAGTGCCTGGAGGAACTACGAGCAGTACTTC. It yields the protein CSAWRNYEQYF. The gene calls are TRBV20-1 and TRBJ2-7; TRBD2 is a possible D gene (5 bases). Germline V gene lookup returns CDR1 DFQATT and CDR2 SNEGSKA (reference sequence). V shed 6 bases and J shed 3 bases, with 9 bases lying between them. The CDR3 spans 11 residues.

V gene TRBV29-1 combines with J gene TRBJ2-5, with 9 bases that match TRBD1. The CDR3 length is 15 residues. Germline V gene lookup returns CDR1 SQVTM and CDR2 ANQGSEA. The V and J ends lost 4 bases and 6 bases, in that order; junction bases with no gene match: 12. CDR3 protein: CSVGQSTDRGQTQYF. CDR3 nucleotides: TGCAGCGTTGGTCAGTCGACGGACAGGGGACAGACCCAGTACTTC.

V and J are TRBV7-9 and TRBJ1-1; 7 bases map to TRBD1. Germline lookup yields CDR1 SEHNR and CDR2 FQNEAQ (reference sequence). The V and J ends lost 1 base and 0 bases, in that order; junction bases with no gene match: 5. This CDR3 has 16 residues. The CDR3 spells CASSLEQGSMNTEAFF. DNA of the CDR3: TGTGCCAGCAGCTTAGAACAGGGGTCCATGAACACTGAAGCTTTCTTT. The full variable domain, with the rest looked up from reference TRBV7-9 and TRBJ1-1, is DTGVSQNPRHKITKRGQNVTFRCDPISEHNRLYWYRQTLGQGPEFLTYFQNEAQLEKSRLLSDRFSAERPKGSFSTLEIQRTEQGDSAMYLCASSLEQGSMNTEAFFGQGTRLTVV.

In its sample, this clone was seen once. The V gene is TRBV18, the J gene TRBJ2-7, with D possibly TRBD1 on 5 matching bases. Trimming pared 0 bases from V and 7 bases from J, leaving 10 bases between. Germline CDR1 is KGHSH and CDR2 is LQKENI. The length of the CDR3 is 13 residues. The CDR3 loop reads CASSPPVGDEQYF. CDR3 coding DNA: TGTGCCAGCTCACCACCGGTAGGGGATGAGCAGTACTTC.

DNA of the CDR3: TGCGCCAGCAGCCAAGTGTACTCGATAGGGGAAAGAGGCTACACCTTC. Protein sequence: CASSQVYSIGERGYTF. The chain joins TRBV4-3 to TRBJ1-2; D is possibly TRBD1 (5 bases). Germline CDR1 is LGHNA and CDR2 is YSLEER. Trimming took 1 base from V and 8 from J, leaving 20 bases between them. This CDR3 contains 16 residues.

The CDR3 coding sequence is TGTGCCAGCAGCGGGCCCCTAGCGGGGCAAGGCAACGAGCAGTACTTC. Translated: CASSGPLAGQGNEQYF. The rearrangement joins TRBV5-4 to TRBJ2-7; 9 bases are a match to TRBD2. V gave up 4 bases and J gave up 5 bases; unmatched junction bases: 13. Germline lookup yields CDR1 SGHNT and CDR2 YYREEE (reference sequence). The CDR3 contains 16 residues.

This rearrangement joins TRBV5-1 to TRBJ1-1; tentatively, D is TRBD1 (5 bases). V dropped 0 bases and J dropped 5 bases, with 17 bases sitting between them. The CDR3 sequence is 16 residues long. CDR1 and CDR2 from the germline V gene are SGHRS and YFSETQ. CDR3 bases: TGCGCCAGCAGCTTGGTTATTGGGGGGGAATGGACTGAAGCTTTCTTT. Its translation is CASSLVIGGEWTEAFF. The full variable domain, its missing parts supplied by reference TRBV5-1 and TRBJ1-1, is KAGVTQTPRYLIKTRGQQVTLSCSPISGHRSVSWYQQTPGQGLQFLFEYFSETQRNKGNFPGRFSGRQFSNSRSEMNVSTLELGDSALYLCASSLVIGGEWTEAFFGQGTRLTVV.

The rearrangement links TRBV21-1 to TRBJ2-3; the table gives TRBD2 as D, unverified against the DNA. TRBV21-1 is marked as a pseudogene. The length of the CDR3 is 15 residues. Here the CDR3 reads CASSPRWSSTDTQYF. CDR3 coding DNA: TGTGCCAGCAGCCCCCGGTGGTCTAGCACAGATACGCAGTATTTT.

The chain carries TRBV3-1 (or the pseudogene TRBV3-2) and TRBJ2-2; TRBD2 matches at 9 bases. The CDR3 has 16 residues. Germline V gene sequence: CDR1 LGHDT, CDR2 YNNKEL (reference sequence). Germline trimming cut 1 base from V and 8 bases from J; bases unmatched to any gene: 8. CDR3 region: CASSQGGGGAAGELFF. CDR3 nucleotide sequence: TGTGCCAGCAGCCAAGGCGGCGGGGGGGCCGCGGGGGAGCTGTTTTTT.

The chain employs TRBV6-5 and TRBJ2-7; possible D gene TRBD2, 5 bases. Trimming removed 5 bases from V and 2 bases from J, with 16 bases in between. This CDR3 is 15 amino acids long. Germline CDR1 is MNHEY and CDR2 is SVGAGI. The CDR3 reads CASSQSGTRTYEQYF. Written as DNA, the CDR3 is TGTGCCAGCAGTCAAAGCGGAACAAGGACCTACGAGCAGTACTTC.

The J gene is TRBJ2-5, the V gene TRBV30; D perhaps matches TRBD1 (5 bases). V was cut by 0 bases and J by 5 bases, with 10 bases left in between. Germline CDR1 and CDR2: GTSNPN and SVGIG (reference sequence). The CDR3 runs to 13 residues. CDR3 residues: CAWSVQASETQYF. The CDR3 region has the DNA TGTGCCTGGAGTGTACAGGCCAGTGAGACCCAGTACTTC.

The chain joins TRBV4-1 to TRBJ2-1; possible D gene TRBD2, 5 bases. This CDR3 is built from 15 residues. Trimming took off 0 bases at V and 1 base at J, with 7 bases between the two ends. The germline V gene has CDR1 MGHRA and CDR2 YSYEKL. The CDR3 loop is CASSQEGGSYNEQFF. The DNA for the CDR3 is TGCGCCAGCAGCCAAGAAGGCGGGTCCTACAATGAGCAGTTCTTC.

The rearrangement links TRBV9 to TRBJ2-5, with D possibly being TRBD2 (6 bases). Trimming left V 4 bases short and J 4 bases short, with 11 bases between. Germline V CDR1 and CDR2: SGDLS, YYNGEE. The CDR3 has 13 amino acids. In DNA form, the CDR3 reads TGTGCCAGCAGCCCTGGGGGAGGAGAGACCCAGTACTTC. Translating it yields CASSPGGGETQYF.

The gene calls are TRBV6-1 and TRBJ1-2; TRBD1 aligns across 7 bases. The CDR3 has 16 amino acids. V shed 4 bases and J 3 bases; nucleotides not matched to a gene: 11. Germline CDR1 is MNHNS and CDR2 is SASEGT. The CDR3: CASSGVGQVVDYGYTF. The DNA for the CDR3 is TGTGCCAGCAGTGGCGTAGGACAGGTTGTAGACTATGGCTACACCTTC.